The sequence of this T cell receptor (beta chain) was determined in a study of blood T cell repertoires in COVID-19 (dated by TCRdb to the early 2020s). As for the study more broadly: Samples covering the acute and convalescent phases of COVID-19 were provided by collaborators in the United States, Italy and Spain. Nearly every sample came with metadata listing a de-identified subject ID, COVID-19 status, age in years and sex. The samples were drawn from the first 160 participants of the ongoing ImmuneRACE study and from some 1,300 subjects provided by 6 global collaborators. Deeply sampled blood TCRbeta repertoires from subjects exposed to, actively infected with, or recovered from COVID-19 were included in the dataset. A freely available public database, intended as a resource for researchers studying the immune response to SARS-CoV-2, is where the repertoires were released. The material from the prospective study consisted of cDNA or gDNA derived from T cells, B-cell-depleted T cells, or PBMCs. Where available, HLA class I and class II types were obtained from metadata supplied by the sample provider rather than from assay-based typing. The investigation overall reported the following: How much clinical and demographic metadata was included differed by source and by participant, and the metadata was provided uncurated.

One collaborating source in Seattle enrolled patients during active infection and followed them longitudinally through the course of disease. Each collaborating institution followed its own protocols to collect whole blood in K2EDTA tubes. For TCRbeta analysis, collaborator samples were shipped as frozen whole blood, as isolated PBMCs, or as DNA extracted from either sample type. Reading the germline V gene gives CDR1 SGHDN and CDR2 FVKESK. V is shortened by 2 bases, J by 0 bases, and the region joining them spans 29 bases. There are 22 amino acids in the CDR3, from cysteine to phenylalanine inclusive. The retained sequence is limited to the CDR3, 66 bases, with the frame set at the first base. The immunoSEQ Assay, a bias-controlled multiplex PCR, was used to amplify TCRbeta CDR3 regions from genomic DNA. The paper's data handling went like this. Nucleated cell counts per sample were estimated from amplification of reference gene primers within the assay. To quantify the absolute abundance of each unique TCRbeta CDR3 rearrangement, sequence reads were collapsed and filtered. For each sample, productive Simpson clonality was calculated as the square root of Simpson's diversity index across productive rearrangements. TCRdb limited this immuneACCESS table to in-frame rearrangements with V and J called. A share of clones is missing; checked studies link under half to unresolved V genes, and the rest is unexplained. V, J and clone size were drawn from that table, and D and trimming were deduced from the DNA. Present in this sample are a few hundred thousand clones, around 89% of which were seen just once. Approximately 6.5% of the sample lies in the top ten.

A word on this clone: Its antigen is not yet known. The sample holds no much larger clone one base away, and base qualities are not on file.

The clonotype comes from a woman in her fifties or sixties with COVID-19, enrolled during active disease. Sequencing was done on a sample of peripheral blood. Recombination linked TRBV14 to TRBJ2-1; the D gene is possibly TRBD2, with 6 bases matching. The CDR3 protein is CASSQLVPISGQNTNSYNEQFF. Here is the DNA: TGTGCCAGCAGCCAATTGGTCCCAATTAGCGGACAAAATACTAACTCCTACAATGAGCAGTTCTTC.